Shown below are 2 T cell receptor beta chains from a single sample sequenced in a study of blood T cell repertoires in COVID-19. The protocol was immunoSEQ multiplex PCR, while the TCRdb copy is restricted to in-frame clones and leaves out a portion. The sample holds under 200,000 clones, 65% to 85% seen once. Sequencing used peripheral blood. The receptors come from a human donor with acute or convalescent COVID-19. The donor label of this sample is uncertain.

The chain uses TRBV7-3 and TRBJ1-5, with a weak D call TRBD1 (6 bases). Germline V gene sequence: CDR1 SGHTA, CDR2 FQGTGA. The CDR3 sequence is 13 residues long. Trimming took 5 bases from V and 5 from J, leaving 10 bases between them. The CDR3 DNA reads TGTGCCAGCAGCCCATACAGGGATCAGCCCCAGCATTTT. Its translation: CASSPYRDQPQHF. The full variable domain, rest sourced from reference TRBV7-3 and TRBJ1-5, is GAGVSQTPSNKVTEKGKYVELRCDPISGHTALYWYRQSLGQGPEFLIYFQGTGAADDSGLPNDRFFAVRPEGSVSTLKIQRTERGDSAVYLCASSPYRDQPQHFGDGTRLSIL.

The chain uses TRBV28 and TRBJ2-7; the D gene is possibly TRBD2 (5 bases). V lost 6 bases, J lost 2 bases, and 17 bases lay in between. Germline CDR1 and CDR2: MDHEN and SYDVKM. This CDR3 contains 15 residues. CDR3 protein: CASSDLRAVPYEQYF. DNA of the CDR3: TGTGCCAGCAGCGACTTACGAGCGGTTCCCTACGAGCAGTACTTC.